The rows below give T cell receptor beta chains drawn from one sample of a study of CD4 T cells in relation to SARS-CoV-2 and coronaviruses. For these TCRs, the target antigens are not known. The table came from immunoSEQ multiplex PCR; TCRdb's copy has only in-frame clones and leaves some out. The top ten clones hold more than 20% of a sample with 30,000 or so clones, around 78% of them seen once. Sequenced: CD4+ T cells from PBMCs, cultured in vitro. Receptors originate from a human donor in good health. The CDR3 runs from the conserved cysteine through the conserved F or W. D genes are given only for firm matches.

D gene,J gene,V gene,CDR3 length,CDR3 protein
.,TRBJ1-2,TRBV6-6,14,CASRPIGTGYGYTF
.,TRBJ2-3,TRBV19,12,CASSTRVGTQYF
.,TRBJ1-2,TRBV28,15,CASSLYQGSGYGYTF
.,TRBJ2-7,TRBV11-2,13,CASSLTTRREQYF
.,TRBJ1-1,TRBV5-1,15,CASSFLSTGNTEAFF
.,TRBJ2-5,TRBV7-9,14,CASSLNQPQETQYF
.,TRBJ1-3,TRBV3-1/TRBV3-2,17,CASSHGGAPKSGNTIYF
.,TRBJ1-2,TRBV3-1/TRBV3-2,19,CASSQDFVGGDDYNCGYTF
.,TRBJ2-5,TRBV7-9,13,CASSWGLQETQYF
.,TRBJ2-3,TRBV12-3/TRBV12-4,12,CASRPGIDTQYF
TRBD1,TRBJ2-7,TRBV29-1,13,CSVEGTGADEQYF
TRBD1,TRBJ1-1,TRBV7-2,14,CASSTGGGWSEAFF
.,TRBJ1-6,TRBV3-1/TRBV3-2,14,CASSRGRRDSPLHF
.,TRBJ2-7,TRBV7-2,14,CASSLEGGAYEQYF
.,TRBJ2-3,TRBV5-1,17,CASSLVRGGRGTDTQYF
.,TRBJ2-5,TRBV6-2/TRBV6-3,13,CASSSSRGETQYF
.,TRBJ1-2,TRBV6-5,13,CASIIRPGGLPVF
.,TRBJ2-7,TRBV6-2/TRBV6-3,15,CASSRQTGSAYEQYF
.,TRBJ2-3,TRBV12-3/TRBV12-4,12,CASRGGADTQYF
TRBD1,TRBJ2-3,TRBV18,16,CASSLRGRGITDTQYF
TRBD1,TRBJ1-3,TRBV13,16,CASSLAGGPFRNTIYF
.,TRBJ1-2,TRBV5-1,15,CASSLDGTGPYGYTF
TRBD1,TRBJ2-2,TRBV4-3,22,CASSQDFGTGGPSGSHTGELFF
.,TRBJ1-5,TRBV2,15,CASNRDGSTNQPQHF
TRBD1,TRBJ2-7,TRBV5-4,15,CASSPTGGFLYEQYF
TRBD1,TRBJ2-1,TRBV4-2,16,CASSQAGQGADNEQFF
.,TRBJ2-5,TRBV6-6,13,CASSSNREETQYF
.,TRBJ2-3,TRBV4-3,13,CASSQDWAQAQYF
TRBD1,TRBJ2-1,TRBV2,15,CASSSRQGVYNEQFF
.,TRBJ1-2,TRBV5-4,14,CASSPSWGNYGYTF
TRBD2,TRBJ2-1,TRBV30,14,CAWSTASGRVRQFF
.,TRBJ2-7,TRBV2,13,CASSDVPGYEQYF
TRBD2,TRBJ2-3,TRBV7-6,15,CASSLTSGIADTQYF
.,TRBJ2-1,TRBV7-8,15,CASSLLGDFYNEQFF
TRBD1,TRBJ2-3,TRBV5-1,12,CASSLGTGGDYF
.,TRBJ2-2,TRBV28,14,CASSLWDTTGELFF
.,TRBJ1-3,TRBV11-2,15,CASSFNLGLGNTIYF
TRBD2,TRBJ2-1,TRBV18,15,CASSAQRDSYNEQFF
.,TRBJ2-6,TRBV29-1,14,CSVDVEPGANVLTF
TRBD1,TRBJ2-7,TRBV28,14,CASLPGTGLVEQYF
.,TRBJ1-2,TRBV9,14,CASSHLGGPGGYTF
TRBD1,TRBJ2-5,TRBV10-3,15,CAIRTTQGAAETQYF
.,TRBJ1-2,TRBV3-1/TRBV3-2,18,CASSRTRGIPPLGYGYTF
.,TRBJ2-3,TRBV7-8,13,CASSFTRTDTQYF
.,TRBJ2-2,TRBV12-3/TRBV12-4,12,CASSRNGGELFF
.,TRBJ2-5,TRBV30,12,CAWSVWEETQYF
TRBD2,TRBJ2-3,TRBV2,14,CASSLLAGIDTQYF
.,TRBJ2-3,TRBV5-6,15,CASSLVSQATDTQYF
.,TRBJ1-2,TRBV30,12,CAWSVRISGYTF
.,TRBJ1-6,TRBV3-1/TRBV3-2,16,CASSQFSKTYNSPLHF
.,TRBJ2-6,TRBV10-3,14,CAMTPGPGANVLTF
.,TRBJ1-4,TRBV7-9,16,CASSSTRVAANEKLFF
TRBD2,TRBJ2-1,TRBV19,15,CASSSRQAGGVEQFF
.,TRBJ2-1,TRBV2,12,CASRTGGNEQFF